The present T cell receptor (beta chain) was sequenced within a study of Graves' ophthalmopathy and Graves' hyperthyroidism. Using RNA transcripts, the TCR beta CDR3 regions were amplified. The first-round RT-PCR employed HTBI primers together with the Qiagen OneStep RT-PCR kit. A multiplex PCR was then performed as the second round. One entry per CDR3 protein results from TCRdb running MiXCR on the multiplex PCR reads. The table lists under 350,000 distinct CDR3 sequences, 17% of them singletons. Presentation of ophthalmopathy in the donors involved moderate-to-severe activity, CAS ≥3, NOSPECS ≥4 and a duration under 3 months. Patients were left out if they had other autoimmune diseases, uncontrolled infections, pregnancy or lactation. PBMCs were obtained from 8 to 10 ml of fresh peripheral blood. The CDR3 consists of 15 residues. Trimming took 0 bases from V and 4 from J, leaving 13 bases between them. Looked up from germline, CDR1 is SGHRS and CDR2 is YFSETQ.

Findings of the study overall: Blood repertoires reportedly contained most expanded thyroid clonotypes above 0.001 frequency.

In this sample, this clonotype turned up many times. Its antigen remains unidentified. The sample consisted of peripheral blood. This TCR was recovered from an adult man with Graves' ophthalmopathy. The genes are TRBV5-1 and TRBJ1-2; D ambiguous. The CDR3 protein is CASSLARAETYGYTF. The CDR3, as DNA: TGCGCCAGCAGCTTGGCCAGAGCAGAGACCTATGGCTACACCTTC.